What follows are 16 T cell receptor beta chains derived from one specimen sequenced in a study of cytomegalovirus exposure and HLA in healthy donors. With 60 Vbeta and 13 Jbeta primers, the PCR was carried out. This table comes from immunoSEQ multiplex PCR, and its TCRdb copy is limited to in-frame clones, with some not included. Of around 300,000 clones listed, about 87% are singletons. The specimen sequenced was PBMCs. The receptors were sampled from a woman aged 18-29 years in good health and CMV-seronegative.

This clone has a handful of counts. The chain couples TRBV19 to TRBJ1-5; possibly TRBD1 for D (6 bases). From germline, CDR1 is LNHDA and CDR2 SQIVND (reference sequence). This CDR3 spans 13 amino acids. Trimming shortened V by 3 bases and J by 5 bases, and 8 bases separated the two germline ends. The CDR3 spells CASSIRGHQPQHF. CDR3 nucleotides: TGTGCCAGTAGTATCAGGGGCCATCAGCCCCAGCATTTT.

V usage is TRBV10-1 and J usage is TRBJ2-1; 10 positions match TRBD1. J lost 7 bases, V lost 4 bases, and 7 bases had no gene match. The CDR3 is 15 residues long. Looked up from germline, CDR1 is WNHNN and CDR2 is SYGVQD (reference sequence). CDR3 nucleotides: TGCGCCAGCAGTGGCGGACAGGGGGGGACAAATGAGCAGTTCTTC. Translation: CASSGGQGGTNEQFF.

V usage is TRBV4-2 and J usage is TRBJ2-2; 7 bases align to TRBD2. V lost 0 bases to trimming and J lost 0 bases; unmatched junction nucleotides: 19. CDR3 length equals 22 residues. Germline loops: CDR1 LGHNA, CDR2 YNFKEQ. The CDR3 loop is CASSQEPGSGGFEGSNTGELFF. The CDR3 coding sequence is TGTGCCAGCAGCCAAGAACCGGGTTCGGGGGGATTCGAGGGTTCGAACACCGGGGAGCTGTTTTTT.

This chain uses TRBV5-6 with TRBJ1-1, with no clear D. This CDR3 comprises 13 residues. Germline V gene data show CDR1 as SGHDT and CDR2 as YYEEEE. Trimming removed 2 bases at V and 0 bases at J, with 5 bases between. CDR3 in DNA: TGTGCCAGCAGCTTCGGTTTGAACACTGAAGCTTTCTTT. It encodes CASSFGLNTEAFF.

The J gene is TRBJ2-7, the V gene TRBV6-5; 11 bases agree with TRBD1. This CDR3 contains 14 residues. The germline CDR1 and CDR2 sequences are MNHEY and SVGAGI. J was trimmed by 2 bases and V by 6 bases; bases with no gene match: 3. Written as DNA, the CDR3 is TGTGCCAGCAGGGTGGGACAGGGGGCCTACGAGCAGTACTTC. Protein product: CASRVGQGAYEQYF.

This chain uses TRBV30 with TRBJ2-7, with D tentatively TRBD2 (6 bases). Per germline, CDR1 GTSNPN and CDR2 SVGIG (reference sequence). V lost 0 bases, J lost 5 bases, and 11 bases lay in between. CDR3 length: 13 amino acids. For the CDR3, the DNA is TGTGCCTGGAGTGTAGGCGGGGTTGACGAGCAGTACTTC. Translating gives CAWSVGGVDEQYF.

This chain joins TRBV2 and TRBJ1-5; 7 bases map to TRBD1. Germline CDR1 reads SNHLY; CDR2 reads FYNNEI. This CDR3 has 15 amino acids. Trimming removed 1 base from V and 6 bases from J; junction bases left unmatched: 6. As DNA, the CDR3 is TGTGCCAGCAGTGAAGGACAGGGAAAGGGTCAGCCCCAGCATTTT. It encodes CASSEGQGKGQPQHF.

The chain employs TRBV9 and TRBJ2-3; a weak D match, TRBD1 (6 bases). The ends were cut back, 2 bases at V and 2 bases at J, with 12 bases in the middle. This CDR3 is 15 amino acids long. The germline V gene encodes CDR1 SGDLS and CDR2 YYNGEE. The CDR3 reads CASSVLGQPTDTQYF. The CDR3 DNA is TGTGCCAGCAGCGTTCTCGGACAGCCCACAGATACGCAGTATTTT.

The V and J genes are TRBV2 and TRBJ1-1, with D unclear. This CDR3 spans 14 amino acids. Germline assignment: CDR1 SNHLY and CDR2 FYNNEI. V was trimmed by 7 bases and J by 2 bases, leaving 14 bases between them. This chain's CDR3 is CASIRQFINTEAFF. The DNA for the CDR3 is TGTGCCAGCATTCGCCAGTTCATAAACACTGAAGCTTTCTTT.

V gene TRBV25-1 combines with J gene TRBJ2-6; D uncertain. Germline assignment: CDR1 MGHDK and CDR2 SYGVNS. Trimming took 4 bases from V and 2 from J, leaving 9 bases between them. The CDR3 loop spans 15 amino acids. The CDR3 coding sequence is TGTGCCAGCAGTGGAGACATGCCTGGGGCCAACGTCCTGACTTTC. Encoded protein: CASSGDMPGANVLTF.

This chain uses TRBV5-4 with TRBJ2-7; 8 bases line up with TRBD1. Losses at the gene ends were 4 bases for V and 4 bases for J; bases not matched to a gene: 7. CDR3 size: 14 residues. Germline V gene data show CDR1 as SGHNT and CDR2 as YYREEE (reference sequence). CDR3 region: CASSPDRVSYEQYF. CDR3 DNA: TGTGCCAGCAGCCCGGACAGGGTGTCGTACGAGCAGTACTTC.

The chain joins TRBV7-9 to TRBJ2-3, with 7 bases fitting TRBD2. The CDR3 totals 15 residues. Germline V gene sequence: CDR1 SEHNR, CDR2 FQNEAQ (reference sequence). Unmatched junction bases numbered 1, after V lost 0 bases and J lost 1 base. The CDR3 protein is CASSLAAGGTDTQYF. The CDR3 coding sequence is TGTGCCAGCAGCTTAGCGGCGGGGGGCACAGATACGCAGTATTTT.

With regard to this clone: Its ends do not fully match the called genes, so a read error is possible. Other DNA sequences in the same sample also yield this CDR3. This sequence joins TRBV6-1 and TRBJ1-6, with 7 bases lining up with TRBD1. The CDR3 consists of 15 residues. Looked up from germline, CDR1 is MNHNS and CDR2 is SASEGT. DNA of the CDR3: TGTGCCAGCACCCCTCCGGGACAGTATAATTCCCCCCTCCACTTT. The encoded protein is CASTPPGQYNSPLHF.

This clone appeared a single time. The chain carries TRBV6-6 and TRBJ2-7; D may be TRBD2 (6 bases). This CDR3 spans 15 amino acids. From germline, CDR1 is MNHNY and CDR2 SVGAGI (reference sequence). Trimming pared 6 bases from V and 2 bases from J, leaving 17 bases between. The CDR3, as DNA: TGTGCCAGCAGCCGGGAGTCTAGTCCCACCTACGAGCAGTACTTC. This codes for CASSRESSPTYEQYF.

This chain uses TRBV6-1 with TRBJ2-5; 8 bases fit TRBD1. There are 14 residues in the CDR3. J lost 5 bases, V lost 5 bases, and 7 bases had no gene match. The germline gives CDR1 MNHNS, CDR2 SASEGT. The CDR3 nucleotides are TGTGCCAGCAGTTCCGGGACAGGAGGGGAGACCCAGTACTTC. Amino acids: CASSSGTGGETQYF.

Points on this clone: This CDR3 is missing its conserved last phenylalanine or tryptophan, likely due to a read error. This chain links TRBV2 with TRBJ1-4, with 7 bases that match TRBD1. The CDR3 runs 14 residues. J lost 4 bases, V lost 6 bases, and 5 bases had no gene match. Germline loops: CDR1 SNHLY, CDR2 FYNNEI. The DNA of the CDR3 is TGTGCCAGCAGAAAGGGGGCGGGTAATGAAAAACTGTTTCTT. This translates into CASRKGAGNEKLFL.